This TCR beta chain was recovered during a study of type 1 and type 2 diabetes patients (dated by TCRdb to 2016 to 2017). Background on the whole study: Roughly ten type 1 diabetes patients, a few type 2 diabetes patients and six nondiabetic controls were recruited in China to form the cohort. Throughout the study, CD4 or CD8 MicroBeads on MACS columns were used to positively select CD4+ and CD8+ T cells from PBMCs. A total of roughly 20,000,000 paired-end reads was generated across the whole study. Type 2 diabetes patients were included as a disease comparison group for the type 1 diabetes patients. The study profiled TCRbeta repertoires by high-throughput sequencing to compare type 1 diabetes, type 2 diabetes and nondiabetic individuals. Comparing approximately 21-cycle and approximately 23-cycle amplification showed similar V gene usage, suggesting similar primer efficiencies and random PCR bias. Sequencing of the TCRbeta libraries was paired-end and was performed on Illumina HiSeq 2000 or MiSeq instruments. Broad study findings and their caveats: Type 2 diabetes and control samples had highly correlated V and J gene usage patterns, with an average between-sample correlation of roughly 0.97. Study groups were not matched for age and gender, which possibly biased interpretation. Only a limited number of T2D and control samples were sequenced, so some T1D-only HECs might also appear in more T2D or control samples. In both CD4+ and CD8+ T cells, type 2 diabetes repertoires were highly diverse and significantly more diverse than type 1 diabetes repertoires. Only a few highly-expanded CD4+ clones (median one) were found in type 2 diabetes patients, and these clones made up a median approximately 4% of reads.

To note about this clonotype: Its cognate antigen has yet to be identified. No base qualities exist here, and no much larger clone lies one base off it.

From the cysteine up to the phenylalanine, the CDR3 has a length of 15 residues. CDR3 DNA is the only sequence kept; it has 45 bases, read in frame from the first base. V is cut back by 11 bases and J by 5 bases, with 18 bases in the junction unmatched. CDR1 ENHRY and CDR2 SYGVKD were looked up in the germline V gene. Every diabetic patient fulfilled standard classification criteria for type 1 or type 2 diabetes, and glucose and C-peptide were evaluated using WHO-recommended methods. Exclusion applied to any donor with other autoimmune diseases or infections within the previous four weeks. Approximately 10 milliliters of peripheral blood were drawn from each participant. LymphoPrep density separation was used to isolate PBMCs. Instrument used: Illumina MiSeq. For TCRbeta CDR3 amplification, the template was genomic DNA taken from the sorted T cell subsets. The TCRbeta CDR3 region was amplified by multiplex PCR using 30 forward and 13 reverse primers. PCR products were purified with AMPure XP beads, then indices and adaptors were added in a second approximately 26-cycle PCR. Before sequencing, the QIAquick Gel Extraction Kit was used to gel-purify the libraries. The study's own analysis went as follows. Paired-end reads were merged using FLASH and were aligned with IgBLAST to IMGT V, D and J germline references. Reads with less than 70% alignment identity to germline references were removed, leaving around 11,000,000 reads across the study. CDR3 boundaries, reading frame and productivity were assigned following IMGT definitions. Highly-expanded clones were defined as clones at or above 1% of reads, and diversity was measured by normalized Shannon entropy. Unpaired two-tailed t-tests were used to test for differences in Shannon entropy between groups. The public reads were quality trimmed at Q25 with fastp and then assembled into clones with MiXCR by TCRdb, keeping productive beta chains. Each CDR3 protein gets just one entry, which takes the most common genes and DNA from the rows behind it. The V and J calls were determined by TCRdb, not by the authors. This sample comprises about 290,000 distinct CDR3 sequences, over 45% of them detected only once. The top ten clones comprise roughly an eighth of the sample.

The receptor was isolated from a man aged 18 to 30 with type 2 diabetes. The receptor chain draws on TRBV10-3 and TRBJ2-7; TRBD2 aligns with 7 central bases. The sequenced material came from peripheral blood mononuclear cells (PBMCs). The DNA is TGTGCCTGGAGTGTCGGGTGGGAGGGGATGCACGAGCAGTACTTC. It specifies CAWSVGWEGMHEQYF.